Listed below are T cell receptor beta chains from one sample, sequenced in a study of blood T cell repertoires in COVID-19. Sequencing was performed with immunoSEQ multiplex PCR; in TCRdb, only in-frame clones are kept and a portion is missing. The profile shows under 75,000 clones, more than 75% of them singletons. The sample comprised peripheral blood. Every receptor here comes from an elderly woman with acute or convalescent COVID-19. Each CDR3 is given with its conserved first and last residue. D genes are given only for firm matches. Part of the rows lack a size; the others show once, few, many or a class for expanded clones.

clone size: -
D gene: -
J gene: TRBJ2-3
V gene: TRBV6-4
CDR3 DNA: TGTGCCAGCAAAGCTAGCGTGAGCACAGATACGCAGTATTTT
CDR3 protein: CASKASVSTDTQYF

clone size: -
D gene: -
J gene: TRBJ1-4
V gene: TRBV19
CDR3 DNA: TGTGCCAGTAGTAGTTCGGGACACCTGGAAAAACTGTTTTTT
CDR3 protein: CASSSSGHLEKLFF

clone size: -
D gene: -
J gene: TRBJ1-4
V gene: TRBV9
CDR3 DNA: TGTGCCAGCAGCCCAAGGGGGGGAGCTAATGAAAAACTGTTTTTT
CDR3 protein: CASSPRGGANEKLFF

clone size: -
D gene: -
J gene: TRBJ1-2
V gene: TRBV9
CDR3 DNA: TGTGCCAGCAGCGTAGGGGCGGACTTCTATGGCTACACCTTC
CDR3 protein: CASSVGADFYGYTF

clone size: -
D gene: TRBD1
J gene: TRBJ1-2
V gene: TRBV19
CDR3 DNA: TGTGCCAGTAGCGTCACCGGGACAGGGACTAATACTTATGGCTACACCTTC
CDR3 protein: CASSVTGTGTNTYGYTF

clone size: -
D gene: TRBD1
J gene: TRBJ1-1
V gene: TRBV27
CDR3 DNA: TGTGCCAGCAAACCGGGACAGACCCTGAACACTGAAGCTTTCTTT
CDR3 protein: CASKPGQTLNTEAFF

clone size: few
D gene: -
J gene: TRBJ1-4
V gene: TRBV4-1
CDR3 DNA: TGCGCCAGCAGCCAATACGGGGGTAATGAAAAACTGTTTTTT
CDR3 protein: CASSQYGGNEKLFF

clone size: -
D gene: -
J gene: TRBJ2-1
V gene: TRBV11-2
CDR3 DNA: TGTGCCAGCAGTTCAACAGGAATCAATGAGCAGTTCTTC
CDR3 protein: CASSSTGINEQFF

clone size: -
D gene: -
J gene: TRBJ2-3
V gene: TRBV5-1
CDR3 DNA: TGCGCCAGCAGCTTGTCGTACTCCACAGATACGCAGTATTTT
CDR3 protein: CASSLSYSTDTQYF

clone size: -
D gene: -
J gene: TRBJ2-2
V gene: TRBV6-5
CDR3 DNA: TGTGCCAGCAGTCTAGTTAACACCGGGGAGCTGTTTTTT
CDR3 protein: CASSLVNTGELFF

clone size: -
D gene: -
J gene: TRBJ1-2
V gene: TRBV19
CDR3 DNA: TGTGCCAGTAGTATCGGGACAAGTAGGTATGGCTACACCTTC
CDR3 protein: CASSIGTSRYGYTF

clone size: -
D gene: TRBD1
J gene: TRBJ1-2
V gene: TRBV7-8
CDR3 DNA: TGTGCCAGCAGCTTAGGGCCTTGGGACAGGCCAGACTATGGCTACACCTTC
CDR3 protein: CASSLGPWDRPDYGYTF

clone size: -
D gene: TRBD1
J gene: TRBJ1-1
V gene: TRBV6-5
CDR3 DNA: TGTGCCAGCAGCGATGGGACAGGACGGAACACTGAAGCTTTCTTT
CDR3 protein: CASSDGTGRNTEAFF

clone size: -
D gene: TRBD1
J gene: TRBJ2-1
V gene: TRBV5-1
CDR3 DNA: TGCGCCAGCAGCCGAGCGGACAGGGCCTACAATGAGCAGTTCTTC
CDR3 protein: CASSRADRAYNEQFF

clone size: -
D gene: TRBD1
J gene: TRBJ2-2
V gene: TRBV7-9
CDR3 DNA: TGTGCCAGCAGCCCCACAGGGGAGTGGGGCACCGGGGAGCTGTTTTTT
CDR3 protein: CASSPTGEWGTGELFF

clone size: few
D gene: TRBD2
J gene: TRBJ2-1
V gene: TRBV27
CDR3 DNA: TGTGCCAGCAGTTTCTTAGCGGGAGGTGGAAATGAGCAGTTCTTC
CDR3 protein: CASSFLAGGGNEQFF

clone size: few
D gene: TRBD1
J gene: TRBJ2-7
V gene: TRBV19
CDR3 DNA: TGTGCCAGTAGCCGATACGGGACAGGCTCCTACGAGCAGTACTTC
CDR3 protein: CASSRYGTGSYEQYF